The clone carrying this T cell receptor (beta chain) has just one count. With V trimmed by 5 bases and J by 4 bases, 6 bases remained unmatched. The germline gives CDR1 SEHNR, CDR2 FQNEAQ (reference sequence). The CDR3 extends over 15 amino acids. This specimen comes from a study of cytomegalovirus exposure and HLA in healthy donors. PCR was performed using 60 Vbeta and 13 Jbeta primers. TCRdb's table, derived via immunoSEQ multiplex PCR, lists solely in-frame clones and lacks some. The sample records 250,000 to 350,000 clones, roughly two thirds being singletons. What was sequenced was PBMCs. The V and J genes are TRBV7-9 and TRBJ2-3; 10 bases are a match to TRBD2. The TCR originated in a female donor in good health and CMV-seronegative. The CDR3 nucleotides are TGTGCCAGCAGCCCAGCGGGAGGGCCGCCAGATACGCAGTATTTT. It encodes CASSPAGGPPDTQYF.